This TCR beta chain was profiled in a study of blood T cell repertoires in COVID-19. Overall study: Material from acute and convalescent COVID-19 was sourced from the United States, Italy and Spain. PBMCs, B-cell-depleted T cells, or T cells were the source of the cDNA or gDNA that made up the material.

In the study's own analysis: It was from reference gene primer amplification that nucleated cell counts were estimated. Sequenced by immunoSEQ multiplex PCR; TCRdb stores in-frame clones only, minus some. Clonal size and the V and J genes are those of that table, whereas D and trimming came from the DNA. This sample carries almost 400,000 clones, approximately 87% of them seen once, and the ten largest clones take 0.95% to 1%. The germline V gene encodes CDR1 KGHDR and CDR2 SFDVKD. The V and J ends lost 7 bases and 7 bases, in that order; junction bases with no gene match: 6. The CDR3 extends over 13 amino acids.

This clonotype was obtained from a woman aged 30 to 39 with acute COVID-19. The sample comprised PBMCs or T cells enriched from blood (not recorded which). V is TRBV24-1 and J is TRBJ2-1; 7 bases are shared with TRBD2. The CDR3 loop reads CATRAGLGNEQFF. As DNA, the CDR3 is TGTGCCACCAGAGCGGGGTTGGGGAATGAGCAGTTCTTC.